Following are 2 T cell receptor beta chains from one sample sequenced in a study of response to subunit inactivated influenza vaccine. TCRdb re-called the RT-PCR reads with MiXCR, one entry per CDR3 protein. The table has about 190,000 distinct CDR3 sequences, 13% to 15% seen once. Sample: CD8+ T cells sorted from PBMCs, taken more than 4 days after vaccination. The receptors shown here come from a man between 45 and 60 years old who received an inactivated influenza vaccine.

V gene TRBV20-1 combines with J gene TRBJ2-7, with 8 bases fitting TRBD2. The CDR3 totals 14 residues. The junction had 6 bases not matched to a gene; V was cut back by 2 bases and J by 3 bases. In germline, CDR1 is DFQATT, CDR2 SNEGSKA (reference sequence). CDR3 region: CSARPTGTSYEQYF. In DNA form, the CDR3 reads TGCAGTGCTAGACCTACCGGGACTAGCTACGAGCAGTACTTC.

This clonotype was observed at least ten times. The V call is TRBV15, the J call TRBJ1-5; D remains unclear. The germline CDR1 and CDR2 sequences are LNHNV and YYDKDF (reference sequence). This CDR3 comprises 14 residues. Trimming pared 6 bases from V and 7 bases from J, leaving 16 bases between. The CDR3 DNA is TGTGCCACCAGTGATGGAAGCCATCGGCAGCCCCAGCATTTT. Translated: CATSDGSHRQPQHF.